A single sample gave rise to the 20 T cell receptor beta chains below, sequenced in a study of T cell responses to AZD1222 COVID-19 vaccine. Assay used: immunoSEQ multiplex PCR; TCRdb lists only in-frame clones, some missing. The data contain 84,000 or so clones, roughly 90% of them singletons. Source: peripheral blood, taken on day 0 of AZD1222 vaccination. Receptors were obtained from an adult in good health.

The J gene is TRBJ2-7, the V gene TRBV2; D remains unclear. From germline, CDR1 is SNHLY and CDR2 FYNNEI. This CDR3 comprises 12 residues. V lost 4 bases and J 4 bases, leaving 8 bases between the germline ends. The CDR3 region is CASSVLAYEQYF. In DNA form, the CDR3 reads TGTGCCAGCAGTGTCCTCGCATACGAGCAGTACTTC.

The chain has TRBV28 and TRBJ1-1; the match to TRBD1 covers 11 bases. The CDR3 spans 15 residues. V lost 5 bases to trimming and J lost 4 bases; unmatched junction nucleotides: 6. In germline, CDR1 is MDHEN, CDR2 SYDVKM. CDR3 loop: CASSPPGQGVTEAFF. CDR3 nucleotide sequence: TGTGCCAGCAGTCCCCCGGGACAGGGGGTCACTGAAGCTTTCTTT.

The chain links TRBV5-4 to TRBJ1-2, with unresolved D. Germline loops: CDR1 SGHNT, CDR2 YYREEE (reference sequence). With 0 bases removed from V and 0 bases from J, the gap between germline ends came to 9 bases. The CDR3 has 15 amino acids. As DNA, the CDR3 is TGTGCCAGCAGCTTGGATAGGGCAGCTAACTATGGCTACACCTTC. Amino acid sequence: CASSLDRAANYGYTF. The whole variable domain, filled in from reference TRBV5-4 and TRBJ1-2, reads ETGVTQSPTHLIKTRGQQVTLRCSSQSGHNTVSWYQQALGQGPQFIFQYYREEENGRGNFPPRFSGLQFPNYSSELNVNALELDDSALYLCASSLDRAANYGYTFGSGTRLTVV.

This rearrangement joins TRBV11-2 to TRBJ2-5; TRBD1 is a possible D gene (6 bases). Germline values: CDR1 SGHAT, CDR2 FQNNGV. The CDR3 runs 14 residues. Between the trimmed V and J ends, which lost 5 bases and 2 bases, there was a span of 12 bases. The CDR3 region is CASSPDSPQETQYF. CDR3 bases: TGTGCCAGCAGCCCGGACAGTCCTCAAGAGACCCAGTACTTC. Based on the CDR3 plus reference TRBV11-2 and TRBJ2-5, the full variable domain is EAGVAQSPRYKIIEKRQSVAFWCNPISGHATLYWYQQILGQGPKLLIQFQNNGVVDDSQLPKDRFSAERLKGVDSTLKIQPAKLEDSAVYLCASSPDSPQETQYFGPGTRLLVL.

V gene TRBV5-1 combines with J gene TRBJ1-1; TRBD1 is a possible D gene (6 bases). Germline V lookup: CDR1 SGHRS, CDR2 YFSETQ. CDR3 length equals 15 residues. V lost 0 bases to trimming and J lost 3 bases, with 12 bases between them. CDR3 loop: CASSLDGQLDTEAFF. CDR3 DNA: TGCGCCAGCAGCTTGGATGGACAGTTGGACACTGAAGCTTTCTTT.

The gene calls are TRBV21-1 and TRBJ2-3. TRBV21-1 is a pseudogene segment. This CDR3 region has 13 residues. The CDR3 coding sequence is TGTGCCAGCAGCAACTGGAGCAGGAATACGCAGTATTTT. Protein: CASSNWSRNTQYF.

The gene calls are TRBV7-9 and TRBJ1-5; D not resolved. CDR1 SEHNR and CDR2 FQNEAQ come from the germline V gene (reference sequence). V shed 5 bases and J shed 0 bases, with 14 bases lying between them. This CDR3 spans 16 amino acids. CDR3 nucleotide sequence: TGTGCCAGCAGCCGGGTGGAAAGGACTAGCAATCAGCCCCAGCATTTT. Translated, it gives CASSRVERTSNQPQHF.

The gene calls are TRBV9 and TRBJ1-4; 9 bases map to TRBD1. CDR3 size: 17 residues. Per germline, CDR1 SGDLS and CDR2 YYNGEE. Unmatched junction bases numbered 6, after V lost 3 bases and J lost 0 bases. CDR3 protein: CASSGGQGFATNEKLFF. The CDR3 nucleotides read TGTGCCAGCAGCGGTGGACAGGGGTTTGCAACTAATGAAAAACTGTTTTTT.

Only a few counts were recorded for this clone. The chain is built from TRBV24-1 and TRBJ2-2; D may be TRBD1 or TRBD2 (5 bases each). The length of the CDR3 is 16 residues. Looked up from germline, CDR1 is KGHDR and CDR2 is SFDVKD. The V and J ends lost 4 bases and 6 bases respectively, with 17 bases between them. The CDR3 reads CATSDSGRLEAGELFF. CDR3 bases: TGTGCCACCAGTGACTCGGGACGACTCGAGGCCGGGGAGCTGTTTTTT.

The rearrangement uses TRBV14 and TRBJ1-1, with a tentative D call TRBD1 (5 bases). Germline V gives CDR1 SGHDN, CDR2 FVKESK. This CDR3 region has 16 residues. The V end lost 0 bases, the J end lost 1 base, and 12 bases lay between the germline ends. CDR3 bases: TGTGCCAGCAGCCAAGATATAGAGCAGGGGAACACTGAAGCTTTCTTT. Protein: CASSQDIEQGNTEAFF.

The rearrangement joins TRBV18 to TRBJ1-6, with D tentatively TRBD1 (6 bases). Trimming left V 4 bases short and J 7 bases short, with 17 bases between. Germline CDR1 reads KGHSH; CDR2 reads LQKENI. This CDR3 has 16 residues. This CDR3 is CASSLGDQGRNSPLHF. CDR3 coding DNA: TGTGCCAGCTCACTAGGGGACCAGGGGAGGAATTCACCCCTCCACTTT.

The V call is TRBV2, the J call TRBJ1-6, with D possibly being TRBD1 (6 bases). The germline V and J ends were trimmed by 7 bases and 6 bases, with 16 bases remaining between them. The CDR3 consists of 15 residues. Germline assignment: CDR1 SNHLY and CDR2 FYNNEI. The CDR3 region is CASTPETGFNSPLHF. CDR3 DNA: TGTGCCAGCACCCCTGAAACAGGGTTTAATTCACCCCTCCACTTT.

The chain uses TRBV6-5 and TRBJ1-4; D ambiguous. Germline CDR1 and CDR2: MNHEY and SVGAGI. This CDR3 is built from 14 residues. V lost 5 bases and J 0 bases, leaving 7 bases between the germline ends. The CDR3 bases are TGTGCCAGCAGTCGCCGCTCAACTAATGAAAAACTGTTTTTT. It specifies CASSRRSTNEKLFF.

This CDR3 reads CASSPYRQDPSYEQYF. In nucleotides, the CDR3 is TGTGCCAGCAGTCCCTACAGACAGGATCCTTCCTACGAGCAGTACTTC. The rearrangement joins TRBV27 to TRBJ2-7, with D possibly being TRBD1 (6 bases). Trimming shortened V by 5 bases and J by 1 base, and 18 bases separated the two germline ends. Germline CDR1 MNHEY, CDR2 SMNVEV (reference sequence). The CDR3 extends over 16 amino acids.

V and J are TRBV7-9 and TRBJ1-6; D may be TRBD1 (6 bases). CDR1 SEHNR and CDR2 FQNEAQ come from the germline V gene (reference sequence). CDR3 size: 15 residues. The germline V and J ends were trimmed by 5 bases and 6 bases, with 14 bases remaining between them. This CDR3 reads CASSVRDNPNSPLHF. The CDR3 DNA sequence: TGTGCCAGCAGCGTCCGGGACAATCCTAATTCACCCCTCCACTTT. The variable domain in full, completed from reference TRBV7-9 and TRBJ1-6, reads DTGVSQNPRHKITKRGQNVTFRCDPISEHNRLYWYRQTLGQGPEFLTYFQNEAQLEKSRLLSDRFSAERPKGSFSTLEIQRTEQGDSAMYLCASSVRDNPNSPLHFGNGTRLTVT.

The chain uses TRBV11-2 and TRBJ1-1; D gene unclear. Germline CDR1 SGHAT, CDR2 FQNNGV. CDR3 length: 13 amino acids. The V end was cut by 1 base, the J end by 5 bases, with 8 bases between. This chain's CDR3 is CASSLAGGTEAFF. In nucleotides, the CDR3 is TGTGCCAGCAGCTTAGCGGGTGGGACTGAAGCTTTCTTT.

The chain employs TRBV28 and TRBJ1-1; D call uncertain. The V and J ends lost 3 bases and 2 bases respectively, with 13 bases between them. The length of the CDR3 is 15 residues. The germline V gene encodes CDR1 MDHEN and CDR2 SYDVKM. CDR3 coding DNA: TGTGCCAGCAGTTTGTCCGCAGGCGGCAACACTGAAGCTTTCTTT. Its translation: CASSLSAGGNTEAFF.

The CDR3 region is CASSARQGWMRSNYGYTF. In nucleotides, the CDR3 is TGTGCCAGCAGTGCTAGACAGGGCTGGATGAGGAGTAACTATGGCTACACCTTC. This sequence joins TRBV6-1 and TRBJ1-2; 7 bases fit TRBD1. Germline V gene lookup returns CDR1 MNHNS and CDR2 SASEGT. V gave up 4 bases and J gave up 1 base; unmatched junction bases: 15. This CDR3 contains 18 residues.

This clone was recorded only once. The gene calls are TRBV5-1 and TRBJ1-1; D might be TRBD1 (6 bases). V was trimmed by 7 bases and J by 3 bases, leaving 16 bases between them. Per the germline V gene, CDR1 is SGHRS and CDR2 is YFSETQ. The CDR3 loop spans 14 amino acids. In DNA form, the CDR3 reads TGCGCCAGCGGACCGGGTGGGGGCTACACTGAAGCTTTCTTT. It encodes CASGPGGGYTEAFF.

This clone was observed once. In nucleotides, the CDR3 is TGTGCCAGCAGTTTAGTGGCTAGCGGGGGGTCAGAGACCCAGTACTTC. This codes for CASSLVASGGSETQYF. The chain is built from TRBV27 and TRBJ2-5; 11 nucleotides align to TRBD2. The junction had 6 bases not matched to a gene; V was cut back by 2 bases and J by 4 bases. CDR1 and CDR2 (germline): MNHEY, SMNVEV (reference sequence). The CDR3 runs to 16 residues.